One sample yielded the 8 T cell receptor beta chains listed below, sequenced in a study of OX40 agonist ivuxolimab in advanced cancers. The method was immunoSEQ multiplex PCR; TCRdb's version includes in-frame clones alone and lacks a portion of them. The sample holds under 35,000 clones; about four fifths are singletons and the top ten take about 20%. Source: CD4+ or CD8+ T cells sorted from blood, taken in a trial of the OX40 agonist ivuxolimab. These receptors were collected from an adult with an advanced solid tumor such as melanoma, head and neck, liver or kidney cancer.

The genes are TRBV19 and TRBJ1-3; no reliable D call. The CDR3 runs 15 residues. Per the germline V gene, CDR1 is LNHDA and CDR2 is SQIVND (reference sequence). V lost 5 bases, J lost 0 bases, and 11 bases lay in between. The CDR3 coding sequence is TGTGCCAGTAGTCATGATGGGAGCTCTGGAAACACCATATATTTT. Translated, it gives CASSHDGSSGNTIYF.

The rearrangement links TRBV9 to TRBJ1-2; 8 bases fit TRBD1. The CDR3 sequence is 16 residues long. Germline loops: CDR1 SGDLS, CDR2 YYNGEE. The junction had 11 bases not matched to a gene; V was cut back by 3 bases and J by 4 bases. The CDR3 region has the DNA TGTGCCAGCAGCGCCTCCGACAGGGGATTTGGCTATGGCTACACCTTC. This gives the protein CASSASDRGFGYGYTF.

The chain links TRBV9 to TRBJ2-5; D not certain. CDR1 SGDLS and CDR2 YYNGEE come from the germline V gene. The CDR3 loop spans 14 amino acids. Trimming took off 0 bases at V and 4 bases at J, with 10 bases between the two ends. CDR3 residues: CASSVGRAPETQYF. DNA for the CDR3: TGTGCCAGCAGCGTAGGTCGAGCCCCAGAGACCCAGTACTTC.

The V gene is TRBV9, the J gene TRBJ2-7; 10 positions agree with TRBD2. The germline V gene encodes CDR1 SGDLS and CDR2 YYNGEE. Trimming cost V 4 bases and J 2 bases; bases outside gene matches: 15. This CDR3 region has 18 residues. This CDR3 reads CASSFRDPAGGPTYEQYF. DNA of the CDR3: TGTGCCAGCAGCTTTCGAGATCCAGCGGGAGGGCCTACCTACGAGCAGTACTTC.

The rearrangement links TRBV6-6 to TRBJ2-7; the match to TRBD2 covers 13 bases. V shed 6 bases and J 3 bases; nucleotides not matched to a gene: 5. The CDR3 extends over 15 amino acids. The germline gives CDR1 MNHNY, CDR2 SVGAGI (reference sequence). The CDR3 nucleotides read TGTGCCAGCAGCTTCGGACTAGCGGGGGTCTACGAGCAGTACTTC. Protein product: CASSFGLAGVYEQYF.

The chain is built from TRBV5-4 and TRBJ1-3; 7 bases are a match to TRBD1. Germline trimming cut 2 bases from V and 3 bases from J; bases unmatched to any gene: 5. The CDR3 totals 15 residues. From germline, CDR1 is SGHNT and CDR2 YYREEE (reference sequence). CDR3 DNA: TGTGCCAGCAGCTTTGGGCCAGGGGGTGGAAACACCATATATTTT. Translated: CASSFGPGGGNTIYF.

The chain is built from TRBV7-6 and TRBJ2-5, with D tentatively TRBD2 (5 bases). The J call could be wrong; TRBJ2-7 is a better fit for the DNA end. CDR1 SGHVS and CDR2 FNYEAQ come from the germline V gene. This CDR3 contains 12 residues. CDR3 DNA: TGTGCCAGCAGCTTGTCCGGGAACGAGCAGTACTTC. Residues: CASSLSGNEQYF.

The chain recombines TRBV11-2 with TRBJ2-7; 11 bases are shared with TRBD1. This CDR3 is 16 amino acids long. CDR1 and CDR2 (germline): SGHAT, FQNNGV. V shed 5 bases and J 2 bases; nucleotides not matched to a gene: 8. The CDR3 loop is CASSMSPGQGAYEQYF. CDR3 bases: TGTGCCAGCAGCATGAGTCCGGGACAGGGGGCCTACGAGCAGTACTTC.